This T cell receptor (beta chain) is from a study of shared clonotypes between healthy human individuals. Whole-study findings and limits: The represented genetic and exposure-history diversity was limited by the small number of donors.

As to this clone: Its antigen is not identified.

V lost 0 bases, J lost 6 bases, and 18 bases lay in between. This CDR3 is built from 17 residues. Germline values: CDR1 KGHSH, CDR2 LQKENI. Each subset's genomic DNA was shared equally among a number of immunoSEQ plates. Data came from immunoSEQ multiplex PCR; TCRdb stores just in-frame clones and leaves some out. The table includes 470,000 or so clones, almost 80% detected once. The source material was PBMCs. The genes are TRBV18 and TRBJ2-1, with D possibly matching TRBD2 (6 bases). The receptor's source is a woman between 40 and 55 years old in good health. Some clones in this sample may be carry-over from other donors' samples. This CDR3 is CASSPPNSRDSRNEQFF. For the CDR3, the DNA is TGTGCCAGCTCACCACCTAATTCCCGGGACTCCCGCAATGAGCAGTTCTTC.